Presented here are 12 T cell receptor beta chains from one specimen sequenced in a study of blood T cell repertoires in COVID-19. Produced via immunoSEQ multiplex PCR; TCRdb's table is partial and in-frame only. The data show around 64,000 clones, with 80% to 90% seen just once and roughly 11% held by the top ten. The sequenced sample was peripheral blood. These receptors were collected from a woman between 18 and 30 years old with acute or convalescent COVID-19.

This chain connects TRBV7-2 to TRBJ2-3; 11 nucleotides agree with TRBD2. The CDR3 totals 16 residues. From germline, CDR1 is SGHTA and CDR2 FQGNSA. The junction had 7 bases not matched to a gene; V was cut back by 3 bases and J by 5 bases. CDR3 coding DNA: TGTGCCAGCAGCTTTAGTAGCGGGGGGGGTCGAGATACGCAGTATTTT. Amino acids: CASSFSSGGGRDTQYF.

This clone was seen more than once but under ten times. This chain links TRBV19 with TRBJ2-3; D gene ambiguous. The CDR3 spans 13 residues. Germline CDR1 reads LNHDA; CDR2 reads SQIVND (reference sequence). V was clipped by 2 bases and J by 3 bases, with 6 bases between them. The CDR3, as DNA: TGTGCCAGTAGTATATGGCAGACAGATACGCAGTATTTT. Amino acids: CASSIWQTDTQYF.

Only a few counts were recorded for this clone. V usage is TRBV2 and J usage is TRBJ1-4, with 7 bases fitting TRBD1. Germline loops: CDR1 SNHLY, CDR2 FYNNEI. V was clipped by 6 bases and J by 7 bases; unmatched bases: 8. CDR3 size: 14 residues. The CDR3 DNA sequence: TGTGCCAGCAGCAAAGAGGGGGCTCTTGAAAAACTGTTTTTT. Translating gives CASSKEGALEKLFF.

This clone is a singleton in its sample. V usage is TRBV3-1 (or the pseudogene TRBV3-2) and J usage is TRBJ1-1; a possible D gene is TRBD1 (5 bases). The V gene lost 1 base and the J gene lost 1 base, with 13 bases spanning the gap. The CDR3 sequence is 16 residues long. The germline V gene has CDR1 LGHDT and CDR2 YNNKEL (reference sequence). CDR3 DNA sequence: TGTGCCAGCAGCCAAGGCCCAGGGCAGGCGAACACTGAAGCTTTCTTT. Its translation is CASSQGPGQANTEAFF.

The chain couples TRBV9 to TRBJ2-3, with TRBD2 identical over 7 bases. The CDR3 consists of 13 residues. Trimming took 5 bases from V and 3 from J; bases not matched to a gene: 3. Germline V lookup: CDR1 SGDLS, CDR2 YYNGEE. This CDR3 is CASRASGTDTQYF. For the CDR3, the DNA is TGTGCCAGCAGGGCTAGCGGAACAGATACGCAGTATTTT.

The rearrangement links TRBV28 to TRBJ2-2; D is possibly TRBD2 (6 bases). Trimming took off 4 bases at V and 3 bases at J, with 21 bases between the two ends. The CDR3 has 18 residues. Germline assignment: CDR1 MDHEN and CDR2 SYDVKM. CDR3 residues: CASSSPRFEEGYTGELFF. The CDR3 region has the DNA TGTGCCAGCAGTTCCCCCAGGTTTGAGGAGGGCTACACCGGGGAGCTGTTTTTT.

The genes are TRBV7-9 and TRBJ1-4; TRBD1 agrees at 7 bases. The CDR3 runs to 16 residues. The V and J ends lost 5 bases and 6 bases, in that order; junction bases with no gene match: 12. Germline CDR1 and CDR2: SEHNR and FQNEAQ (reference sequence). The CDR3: CASSLSLTGSYEKLFF. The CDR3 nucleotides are TGTGCCAGCAGCCTTTCCCTGACAGGGAGTTATGAAAAACTGTTTTTT.

The CDR3 spells CASSTDVGPRGSPLHF. The DNA of the CDR3 is TGTGCCAGCTCGACCGATGTGGGGCCAAGGGGTTCACCCCTCCACTTT. The gene calls are TRBV18 and TRBJ1-6; D is perhaps TRBD1 (5 bases). Germline CDR1 is KGHSH and CDR2 is LQKENI. The V and J ends lost 6 bases and 9 bases respectively, with 21 bases between them. The CDR3 sequence is 16 residues long.

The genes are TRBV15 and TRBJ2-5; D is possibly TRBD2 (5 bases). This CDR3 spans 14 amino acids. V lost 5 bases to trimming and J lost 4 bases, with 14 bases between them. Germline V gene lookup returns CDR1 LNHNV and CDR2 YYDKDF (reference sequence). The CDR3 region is CATSGSPRGETQYF. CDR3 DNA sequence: TGTGCCACCAGCGGGTCTCCCCGGGGAGAGACCCAGTACTTC.

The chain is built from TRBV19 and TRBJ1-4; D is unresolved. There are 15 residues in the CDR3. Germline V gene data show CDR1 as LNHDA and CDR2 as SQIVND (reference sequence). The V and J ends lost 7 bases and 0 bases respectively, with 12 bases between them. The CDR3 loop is CASISQHATNEKLFF. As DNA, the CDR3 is TGTGCCAGTATTAGCCAGCATGCAACTAATGAAAAACTGTTTTTT.

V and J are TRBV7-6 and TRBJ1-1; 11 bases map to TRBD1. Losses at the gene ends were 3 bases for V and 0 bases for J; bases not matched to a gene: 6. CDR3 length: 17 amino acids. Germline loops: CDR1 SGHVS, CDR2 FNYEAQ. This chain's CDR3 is CASSFRTGGPMNTEAFF. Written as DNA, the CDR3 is TGTGCCAGCAGCTTTAGGACAGGGGGCCCAATGAACACTGAAGCTTTCTTT.

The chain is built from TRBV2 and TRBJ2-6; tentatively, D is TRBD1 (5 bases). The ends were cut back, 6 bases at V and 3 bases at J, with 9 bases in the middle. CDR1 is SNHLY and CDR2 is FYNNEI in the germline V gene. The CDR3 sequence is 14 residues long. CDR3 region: CASRTENGANVLTF. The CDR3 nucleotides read TGTGCCAGCAGGACAGAAAATGGGGCCAACGTCCTGACTTTC.